Listed here are 9 T cell receptor beta chains from one sample, sequenced in a study of cytomegalovirus exposure and HLA in healthy donors. PCR primers comprised 60 Vbeta and 13 Jbeta primers. Sequenced by immunoSEQ multiplex PCR; TCRdb stores in-frame clones only, minus some. This sample has fewer than 150,000 clones, with roughly 85% found just once. The sequencing sample was made of PBMCs. The receptors stem from a woman in her thirties in good health and CMV-seropositive.

The CDR3 bases are TGTGCCAGCAGCTTGGGTTTCGCTGAAGCTTTCTTT. Its protein product is CASSLGFAEAFF. This chain joins TRBV5-6 and TRBJ1-1; D call uncertain. Germline V gives CDR1 SGHDT, CDR2 YYEEEE. The ends were cut back, 0 bases at V and 6 bases at J, with 6 bases in the middle. This CDR3 contains 12 residues.

J is TRBJ2-5 and V is TRBV27; 11 nucleotides align to TRBD2. J was trimmed by 1 base and V by 6 bases; bases with no gene match: 7. The CDR3 covers 16 residues. Germline CDR1 and CDR2: MNHEY and SMNVEV (reference sequence). This CDR3 is CASSPTSGGSQETQYF. DNA of the CDR3: TGTGCCAGCAGCCCCACTAGCGGGGGATCCCAAGAGACCCAGTACTTC.

The chain carries TRBV2 and TRBJ1-1; D is undetermined. The CDR3 contains 12 residues. From germline, CDR1 is SNHLY and CDR2 FYNNEI. V dropped 10 bases and J dropped 5 bases, with 14 bases sitting between them. The CDR3 spells CATLDGSTEAFF. Here the CDR3 DNA reads TGTGCCACCCTCGACGGGAGTACTGAAGCTTTCTTT.

The chain has TRBV19 and TRBJ2-7; TRBD1 aligns across 8 bases. CDR3 length: 14 residues. Germline-derived CDR1 and CDR2 are LNHDA and SQIVND (reference sequence). Trimming cost V 9 bases and J 0 bases; bases outside gene matches: 7. CDR3 nucleotides: TGTGCCAGCCCCGACAGGGGTTTCTCCTACGAGCAGTACTTC. Amino acids: CASPDRGFSYEQYF.

The V gene is TRBV28, the J gene TRBJ1-2; 7 bases map to TRBD1. CDR1 and CDR2 (germline): MDHEN, SYDVKM. Trimming at V came to 4 bases and at J to 4 bases, leaving 12 bases not matched to a gene. The CDR3 runs 16 residues. CDR3 in DNA: TGTGCCAGCAGTTCCCTCCACGAGGACAGGTCCTATGGCTACACCTTC. Its translation: CASSSLHEDRSYGYTF.

The J gene is TRBJ1-2, the V gene TRBV2, with D possibly TRBD1 on 6 matching bases. The CDR3 length is 15 residues. Germline loops: CDR1 SNHLY, CDR2 FYNNEI. Trimming removed 6 bases from V and 1 base from J, with 15 bases in between. In DNA form, the CDR3 reads TGTGCCAGCAGCCTGGGGGAGGGGGGTAACTATGGCTACACCTTC. This codes for CASSLGEGGNYGYTF.

A few counts support this clone. The genes are TRBV27 and TRBJ2-5; 7 positions agree with TRBD2. TRBJ2-7 explains the end of the DNA better; the J call may be wrong. CDR3 length equals 14 residues. CDR1 and CDR2 (germline): MNHEY, SMNVEV (reference sequence). The CDR3 sequence: CASRGVAGGYEQYF. CDR3 sequence (DNA): TGTGCCAGCAGGGGAGTAGCGGGTGGCTACGAGCAGTACTTC.

The chain employs TRBV4-2 and TRBJ2-1; tentative D call: TRBD2 (7 bases). Germline CDR1 and CDR2: LGHNA and YNFKEQ. This CDR3 has 16 residues. Trimming took 1 base from V and 8 from J, leaving 18 bases between them. The CDR3 reads CASSQGGGGAVYEQFF. The CDR3, as DNA: TGTGCCAGCAGCCAAGGAGGTGGGGGGGCCGTGTATGAGCAGTTCTTC.

The CDR3 reads CASSPPAGPRDTQYF. In DNA, the CDR3 is TGTGCCAGCTCACCACCAGCGGGGCCGAGAGATACGCAGTATTTT. The rearrangement links TRBV18 to TRBJ2-3; TRBD2 aligns across 7 bases. CDR1 KGHSH and CDR2 LQKENI come from the germline V gene. After removal of 0 bases from V and 5 bases from J, the junction contained 5 bases not matched to a gene. CDR3 length: 15 residues.